Described below is a single TCR beta chain sequence and its context. Its cognate antigen is unknown. J was trimmed by 5 bases and V by 2 bases; bases with no gene match: 5. CDR1 and CDR2 (germline): MNHNS, SASEGT. The CDR3 runs to 14 residues. The data belong to a study of vaccination and CD4 T cells after COVID-19. Study at large: Investigators drew the post-COVID samples a median roughly 99 days after diagnosis, with a range of 35 to 161. Control cultures were supplied with a CEFX pool, an HIV-1 Nef pool, or no peptide at all.

Treatment reported: roughly 10-day PBMC culture with coronavirus spike peptide pools or control peptides (ViraFEST assay). The Oncomine TCR Beta short-read assay was applied to DNA of cultured CD4+ T cells. TCRdb analysed the PCR reads with MiXCR anew, one entry per CDR3 protein. The sample holds roughly 9,300 distinct CDR3 sequences, roughly 63% seen once. Specimen: CD4+ T cells from blood, cultured in vitro. The sequence came from a human donor who had recovered from COVID-19. The J gene is TRBJ2-5, the V gene TRBV6-1, with TRBD1 identical over 7 bases. CDR3 in amino acids: CASSELDRAETQYF. DNA of the CDR3: TGTGCCAGCAGTGAACTTGACAGGGCCGAGACCCAGTACTTC.